The sequence of this TCR beta chain was determined in a study of radiotherapy plus CTLA-4 blockade in lung cancer. On the study more broadly: Objective responses were recorded in roughly 20% of patients, with disease control recorded in about 33%.

Turning to this clone: The antigen remains unidentified.

General observations from the study: Reported findings show early blood T cell clone dynamics, with interferon-beta, best predicted response. The study found tumor-derived TCR clones expanded in blood after radiotherapy plus ipilimumab.

Here immunoSEQ multiplex PCR was the method, and the copy in TCRdb shows in-frame clones only, minus some. Among some 80,000 clones listed, 84% were seen once. The TCR sequence derives from a human donor with non-small cell lung cancer who had stable disease on radiotherapy plus ipilimumab. Here the sequenced sample was peripheral blood, taken from a patient treated with radiotherapy plus ipilimumab.

The CDR3 loop reads CASSYETSTDTQYF. The DNA of the CDR3 is TGTGCCAGCAGTTACGAGACTAGCACAGATACGCAGTATTTT. The genes are TRBV6-6 and TRBJ2-3; no clear D gene. Trimming left V 2 bases short and J 0 bases short, with 6 bases between. This CDR3 region has 14 residues. The V gene's germline CDR1 is MNHNY and CDR2 SVGAGI (reference sequence).